This TCR beta chain was identified during a study of cytomegalovirus exposure and HLA in healthy donors. The PCR had 60 Vbeta and 13 Jbeta primers. Sequenced by immunoSEQ multiplex PCR; TCRdb stores in-frame clones only, minus some. The sample lists some 65,000 clones, 78% occurring once. Germline values: CDR1 SGHRS, CDR2 YFSETQ. This CDR3 contains 14 residues. V was clipped by 4 bases and J by 1 base, with 8 bases between them. The V gene is TRBV5-1, the J gene TRBJ2-2; perhaps TRBD1 as D (6 bases). The clonotype comes from a girl between 10 and 17 years old in good health and CMV-seropositive. Sample: PBMCs. Here the CDR3 reads CASSQGQNTGELFF. DNA for the CDR3: TGCGCCAGCAGCCAGGGACAGAACACCGGGGAGCTGTTTTTT.